These 19 T cell receptor beta chains originate from one sample sequenced in a study of blood T cell repertoires in COVID-19. Method: immunoSEQ multiplex PCR; TCRdb's copy keeps in-frame clones and lacks some. The sample holds over 90,000 clones, roughly 80% seen once. Material for sequencing was peripheral blood. The receptors originated from a human donor in a cohort sampled during active COVID-19.

The V and J genes are TRBV27 and TRBJ2-7, with 11 nucleotides matching TRBD2. V shed 2 bases, J shed 6 bases, and the junction held 9 bases outside the gene matches. CDR1 and CDR2 (germline): MNHEY, SMNVEV (reference sequence). This CDR3 spans 16 amino acids. CDR3 in amino acids: CASSLRATSGVGEQYF. The CDR3 DNA is TGTGCCAGCAGTTTACGGGCGACTAGCGGGGTGGGCGAGCAGTACTTC.

This clone occurred a few times. The chain uses TRBV4-2 and TRBJ2-4; 9 positions agree with TRBD1. Germline V gene lookup returns CDR1 LGHNA and CDR2 YNFKEQ. The CDR3 is 17 amino acids. The V segment lost 0 bases and the J segment 5 bases; nucleotides outside the gene matches: 8. CDR3 sequence (DNA): TGTGCCAGCAGCCAAGACTACGGGGGACAGGGTCAAAACATTCAGTACTTC. Protein product: CASSQDYGGQGQNIQYF.

As DNA, the CDR3 is TGTGCCAGCAGCCCAGGGACTAGCGGGGGAACAGATACGCAGTATTTT. This sequence encodes CASSPGTSGGTDTQYF. This chain links TRBV5-4 with TRBJ2-3; 14 bases align to TRBD2. The CDR3 consists of 16 residues. Trimming took 4 bases from V and 3 from J; bases not matched to a gene: 4. Per germline, CDR1 SGHNT and CDR2 YYREEE (reference sequence).

J is TRBJ1-1 and V is TRBV6-6, with D maybe TRBD1 (6 bases). The germline V and J ends were trimmed by 4 bases and 5 bases, with 11 bases remaining between them. This CDR3 contains 13 residues. CDR1 and CDR2 from the germline V gene are MNHNY and SVGAGI (reference sequence). CDR3 sequence: CASSSERGTEAFF. The CDR3 DNA follows: TGTGCCAGCAGTTCGGAAAGGGGGACTGAAGCTTTCTTT.

The chain couples TRBV2 to TRBJ1-2, with D possibly matching TRBD1 (6 bases). The ends were cut back, 0 bases at V and 4 bases at J, with 15 bases in the middle. The CDR3 is made up of 16 amino acids. Germline CDR1 is SNHLY and CDR2 is FYNNEI. CDR3 sequence reads: CASSEASPRGGYGYTF. DNA for the CDR3: TGTGCCAGCAGTGAAGCATCTCCCAGGGGTGGCTATGGCTACACCTTC.

This clone was detected a few times. The chain combines TRBV6-2 or TRBV6-3 with TRBJ1-2; a possible D gene is TRBD1 (6 bases). The germline V gene encodes CDR1 MNHEY and CDR2 SVGEGT. CDR3 length equals 18 residues. V lost 4 bases, J lost 2 bases, and 23 bases lay in between. CDR3 residues: CASSSWDDDRTQNYGYTF. The CDR3 region has the DNA TGTGCCAGCAGTTCCTGGGATGATGACAGGACTCAAAACTATGGCTACACCTTC.

Note on this clone: Compared with germline, one end of the junction differs, possibly owing to a read error. This rearrangement joins TRBV12-3 or TRBV12-4 to TRBJ2-7; D may be TRBD2 (5 bases). The CDR3 totals 13 residues. In nucleotides, the CDR3 is TGTGCCAGCAGATTAGGACTCGACTACGAGCAGTACTTC. Its translation: CASRLGLDYEQYF.

This chain connects TRBV12-5 to TRBJ2-7; TRBD2 matches 10 bases. J gave up 6 bases and V 7 bases, and 12 bases lay outside the gene matches. Germline V gene lookup returns CDR1 LGHNT and CDR2 FRNRAP. This CDR3 spans 15 amino acids. This CDR3 reads CASASVAGGRGEQYF. The CDR3 DNA is TGTGCTAGTGCCTCAGTAGCGGGGGGCCGGGGCGAGCAGTACTTC.

J is TRBJ1-1 and V is TRBV7-9; 9 nucleotides align to TRBD1. The germline V gene has CDR1 SEHNR and CDR2 FQNEAQ (reference sequence). The V gene end was trimmed by 1 base and the J gene end by 7 bases; junction bases not matched to a gene: 13. This CDR3 region has 17 residues. Here the CDR3 DNA reads TGTGCCAGCAGCTTAGGAACTAACAGGGGGCGAAGGAGTGAAGCTTTCTTT. It codes for CASSLGTNRGRRSEAFF.

The chain has TRBV5-1 and TRBJ2-5, with D possibly matching TRBD2 (5 bases). Germline V gene sequence: CDR1 SGHRS, CDR2 YFSETQ. The CDR3 is 14 residues long. Trimming removed 6 bases at V and 2 bases at J, with 14 bases between. The CDR3 loop is CASNLGVMQETQYF. In nucleotides, the CDR3 is TGCGCCAGCAACCTCGGGGTGATGCAAGAGACCCAGTACTTC.

The chain couples TRBV5-4 to TRBJ2-6, with D possibly matching TRBD2 (6 bases). This CDR3 has 15 amino acids. Germline CDR1 is SGHNT and CDR2 is YYREEE (reference sequence). V gave up 4 bases and J gave up 2 bases, with 10 bases separating them. The CDR3 coding sequence is TGTGCCAGCAGCCCTGGGACTCCTGGGGCCAACGTCCTGACTTTC. Translation: CASSPGTPGANVLTF.

The J gene is TRBJ1-3, the V gene TRBV7-6; TRBD1 might be the D (6 bases). The germline CDR1 and CDR2 sequences are SGHVS and FNYEAQ. The CDR3 is 15 amino acids. Trimming took off 5 bases at V and 0 bases at J, with 11 bases between the two ends. The CDR3 sequence: CASSTRDISGNTIYF. The CDR3 DNA sequence: TGTGCCAGCAGCACCCGGGACATCTCTGGAAACACCATATATTTT. The entire variable domain, with the rest obtained from reference TRBV7-6 and TRBJ1-3, is as follows: GAGVSQSPRYKVTKRGQDVALRCDPISGHVSLYWYRQALGQGPEFLTYFNYEAQQDKSGLPNDRFSAERPEGSISTLTIQRTEQRDSAMYRCASSTRDISGNTIYFGEGSWLTVV.

This rearrangement joins TRBV10-3 to TRBJ2-3; TRBD1 aligns across 7 bases. This CDR3 contains 16 residues. Trimming removed 5 bases from V and 1 base from J; junction bases left unmatched: 9. Germline V lookup: CDR1 ENHRY, CDR2 SYGVKD. CDR3 sequence (DNA): TGTGCCATCAGTCCATACCAGGGGGACGGCACAGATACGCAGTATTTT. This sequence encodes CAISPYQGDGTDTQYF.

V gene TRBV13 combines with J gene TRBJ2-7; tentative D call: TRBD1 (6 bases). Germline CDR1 PRHDT, CDR2 FYEKMQ (reference sequence). Trimming cost V 5 bases and J 0 bases, with 8 bases left between them. The CDR3 covers 13 residues. CDR3 protein: CASSATGSYEQYF. CDR3 in DNA: TGTGCCAGCAGCGCGACAGGCTCCTACGAGCAGTACTTC.

The rearrangement joins TRBV3-1 (or the pseudogene TRBV3-2) to TRBJ1-1; D is possibly TRBD1 (5 bases). The CDR3 covers 16 residues. Germline-derived CDR1 and CDR2 are LGHDT and YNNKEL (reference sequence). Trimming shortened V by 1 base and J by 5 bases, and 17 bases separated the two germline ends. CDR3 nucleotide sequence: TGTGCCAGCAGCCAAGCTGGGCCCACAAAGGGGACTGAAGCTTTCTTT. Residues: CASSQAGPTKGTEAFF.

This clone was observed a single time. The chain employs TRBV3-1 (or the pseudogene TRBV3-2) and TRBJ2-1; D is possibly TRBD2 (6 bases). V lost 8 bases and J 4 bases, leaving 15 bases between the germline ends. Germline lookup yields CDR1 LGHDT and CDR2 YNNKEL (reference sequence). This CDR3 spans 14 amino acids. CDR3 sequence: CASGVEGLYNEQFF. The CDR3 DNA is TGTGCCAGCGGTGTGGAGGGTCTATACAATGAGCAGTTCTTC.

The V call is TRBV19, the J call TRBJ2-1; the D is unclear. Trimming shortened V by 3 bases and J by 9 bases, and 21 bases separated the two germline ends. The CDR3 runs to 16 residues. Per the germline V gene, CDR1 is LNHDA and CDR2 is SQIVND (reference sequence). CDR3 in DNA: TGTGCCAGTAGTATGAAGCTAGTACAATTGACGGGTGAGCAGTTCTTC. Its translation: CASSMKLVQLTGEQFF.

The rearrangement uses TRBV10-3 and TRBJ2-3; D perhaps matches TRBD1 (5 bases). The ends were cut back, 0 bases at V and 1 base at J, with 8 bases in the middle. The length of the CDR3 is 15 residues. Germline assignment: CDR1 ENHRY and CDR2 SYGVKD. The CDR3 loop is CAISESGAGTDTQYF. CDR3 coding DNA: TGTGCCATCAGTGAGTCAGGGGCCGGCACAGATACGCAGTATTTT.

This sequence joins TRBV5-6 and TRBJ2-1; 7 bases line up with TRBD2. Germline CDR1 and CDR2: SGHDT and YYEEEE. The J segment lost 6 bases and the V segment lost 0 bases, leaving 6 bases of the junction unmatched. The CDR3 has 15 amino acids. CDR3: CASSLGGGPPNEQFF. CDR3 DNA sequence: TGTGCCAGCAGCTTGGGCGGGGGACCCCCCAATGAGCAGTTCTTC.